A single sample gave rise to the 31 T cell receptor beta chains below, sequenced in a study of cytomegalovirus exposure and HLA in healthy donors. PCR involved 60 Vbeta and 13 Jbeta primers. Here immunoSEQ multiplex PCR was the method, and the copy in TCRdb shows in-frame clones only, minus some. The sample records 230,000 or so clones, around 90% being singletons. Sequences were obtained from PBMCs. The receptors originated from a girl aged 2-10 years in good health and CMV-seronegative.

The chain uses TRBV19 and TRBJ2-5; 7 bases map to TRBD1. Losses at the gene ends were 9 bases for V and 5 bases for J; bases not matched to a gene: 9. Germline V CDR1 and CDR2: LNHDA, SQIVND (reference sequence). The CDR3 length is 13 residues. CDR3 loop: CASWDSDRETQYF. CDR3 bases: TGTGCCAGCTGGGACAGCGATCGGGAGACCCAGTACTTC.

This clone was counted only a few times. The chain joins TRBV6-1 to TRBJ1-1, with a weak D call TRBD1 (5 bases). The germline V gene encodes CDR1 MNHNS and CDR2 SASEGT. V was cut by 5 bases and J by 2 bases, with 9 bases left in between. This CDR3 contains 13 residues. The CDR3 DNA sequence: TGTGCCAGCAGTAAAGACAGAAACACTGAAGCTTTCTTT. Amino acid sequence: CASSKDRNTEAFF.

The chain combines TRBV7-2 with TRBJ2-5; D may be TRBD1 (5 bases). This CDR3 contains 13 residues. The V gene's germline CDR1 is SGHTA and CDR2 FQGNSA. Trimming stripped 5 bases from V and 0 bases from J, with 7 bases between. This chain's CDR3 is CASSPTDQETQYF. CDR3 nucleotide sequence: TGTGCCAGCAGCCCGACAGACCAAGAGACCCAGTACTTC.

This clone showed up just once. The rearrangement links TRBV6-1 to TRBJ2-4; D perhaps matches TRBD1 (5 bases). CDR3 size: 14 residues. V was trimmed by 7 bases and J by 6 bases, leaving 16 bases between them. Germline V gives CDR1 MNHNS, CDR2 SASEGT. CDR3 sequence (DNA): TGTGCCAGCAAGGACATAGTGATAGGAAACATTCAGTACTTC. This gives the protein CASKDIVIGNIQYF.

The CDR3 loop is CAISLSGSSYEQYF. The DNA for the CDR3 is TGTGCCATCAGTCTTAGCGGGAGCTCCTACGAGCAGTACTTC. The chain recombines TRBV10-3 with TRBJ2-7, with 9 bases identical to TRBD2. Per germline, CDR1 ENHRY and CDR2 SYGVKD. Trimming at V came to 5 bases and at J to 0 bases, leaving 2 bases not matched to a gene. This CDR3 is 14 amino acids long.

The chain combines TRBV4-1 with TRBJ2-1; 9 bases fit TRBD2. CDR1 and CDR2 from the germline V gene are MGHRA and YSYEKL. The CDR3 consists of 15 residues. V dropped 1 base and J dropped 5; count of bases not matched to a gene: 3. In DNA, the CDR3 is TGCGCCAGCAGCCAAGGGACTAGCGTCGACAATGAGCAGTTCTTC. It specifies CASSQGTSVDNEQFF.

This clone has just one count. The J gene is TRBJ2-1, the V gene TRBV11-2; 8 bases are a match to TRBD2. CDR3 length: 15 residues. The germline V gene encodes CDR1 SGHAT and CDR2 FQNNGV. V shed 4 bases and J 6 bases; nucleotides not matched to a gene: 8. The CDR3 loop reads CASSSMAGGFNEQFF. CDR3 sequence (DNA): TGTGCCAGCAGCTCAATGGCGGGAGGATTCAATGAGCAGTTCTTC.

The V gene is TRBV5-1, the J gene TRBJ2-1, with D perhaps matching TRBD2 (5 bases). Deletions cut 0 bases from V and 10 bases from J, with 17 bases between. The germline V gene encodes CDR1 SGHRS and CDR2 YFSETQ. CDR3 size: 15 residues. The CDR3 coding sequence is TGCGCCAGCAGCTTGGGGGCTGACCCGGGATTGGAGCAGTTCTTC. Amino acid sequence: CASSLGADPGLEQFF.

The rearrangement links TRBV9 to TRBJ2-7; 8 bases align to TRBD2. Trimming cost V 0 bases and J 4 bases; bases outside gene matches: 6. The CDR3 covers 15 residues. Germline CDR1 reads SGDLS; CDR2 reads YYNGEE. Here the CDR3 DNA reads TGTGCCAGCAGCGTAGGGGTACTAGCGGAGTACGAGCAGTACTTC. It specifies CASSVGVLAEYEQYF.

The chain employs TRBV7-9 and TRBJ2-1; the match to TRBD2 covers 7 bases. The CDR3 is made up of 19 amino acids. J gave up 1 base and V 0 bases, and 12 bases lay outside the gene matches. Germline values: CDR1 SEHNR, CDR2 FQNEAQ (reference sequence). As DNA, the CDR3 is TGTGCCAGCAGCTTAGCCCCAATACCCGGACTAGAATCCTACAATGAGCAGTTCTTC. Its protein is CASSLAPIPGLESYNEQFF. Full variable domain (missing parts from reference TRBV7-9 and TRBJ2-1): DTGVSQNPRHKITKRGQNVTFRCDPISEHNRLYWYRQTLGQGPEFLTYFQNEAQLEKSRLLSDRFSAERPKGSFSTLEIQRTEQGDSAMYLCASSLAPIPGLESYNEQFFGPGTRLTVL.

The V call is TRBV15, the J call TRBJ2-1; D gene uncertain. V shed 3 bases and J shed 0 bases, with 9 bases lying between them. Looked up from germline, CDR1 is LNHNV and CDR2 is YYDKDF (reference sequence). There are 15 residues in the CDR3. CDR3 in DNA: TGTGCCACCAGCAGCGACCGGAGCTCCTACAATGAGCAGTTCTTC. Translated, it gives CATSSDRSSYNEQFF.

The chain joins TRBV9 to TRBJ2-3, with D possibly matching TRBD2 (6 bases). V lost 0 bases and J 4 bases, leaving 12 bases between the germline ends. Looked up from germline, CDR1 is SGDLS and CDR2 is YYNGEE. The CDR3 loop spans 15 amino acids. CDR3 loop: CASSVGGELADTQYF. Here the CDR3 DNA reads TGTGCCAGCAGCGTAGGGGGGGAATTGGCAGATACGCAGTATTTT.

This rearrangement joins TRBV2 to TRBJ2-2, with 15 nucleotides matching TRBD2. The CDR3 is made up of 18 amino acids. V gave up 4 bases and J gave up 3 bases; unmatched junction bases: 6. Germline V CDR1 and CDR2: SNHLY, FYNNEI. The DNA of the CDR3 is TGTGCCAGCAGTGGGACTAGCGGGGGGGCCTCGGACACCGGGGAGCTGTTTTTT. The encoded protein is CASSGTSGGASDTGELFF.

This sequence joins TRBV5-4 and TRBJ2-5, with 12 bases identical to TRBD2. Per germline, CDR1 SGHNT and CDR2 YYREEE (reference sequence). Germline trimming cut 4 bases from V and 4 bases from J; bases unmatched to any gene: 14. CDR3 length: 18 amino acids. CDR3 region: CASSPKPLAGGTGETQYF. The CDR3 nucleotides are TGTGCCAGCAGCCCCAAACCACTAGCGGGAGGAACGGGAGAGACCCAGTACTTC.

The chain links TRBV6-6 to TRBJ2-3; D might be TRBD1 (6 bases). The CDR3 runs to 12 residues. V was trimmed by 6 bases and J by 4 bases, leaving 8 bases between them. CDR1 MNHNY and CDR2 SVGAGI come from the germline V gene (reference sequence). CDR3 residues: CASRGAADTQYF. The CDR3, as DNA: TGTGCCAGCAGGGGGGCCGCAGATACGCAGTATTTT.

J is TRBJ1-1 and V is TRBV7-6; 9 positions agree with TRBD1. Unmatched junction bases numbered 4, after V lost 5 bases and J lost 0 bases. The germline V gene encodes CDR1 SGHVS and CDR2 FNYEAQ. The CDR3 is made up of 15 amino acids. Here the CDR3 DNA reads TGTGCCAGCAGCCCCGACAGGGGGGTGAACACTGAAGCTTTCTTT. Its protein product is CASSPDRGVNTEAFF.

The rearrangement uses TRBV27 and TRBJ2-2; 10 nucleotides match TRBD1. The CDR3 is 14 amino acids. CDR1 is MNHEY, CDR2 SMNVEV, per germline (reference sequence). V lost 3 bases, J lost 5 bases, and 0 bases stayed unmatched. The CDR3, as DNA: TGTGCCAGCAGTTTGGGACAGGGGACCGGGGAGCTGTTTTTT. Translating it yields CASSLGQGTGELFF.

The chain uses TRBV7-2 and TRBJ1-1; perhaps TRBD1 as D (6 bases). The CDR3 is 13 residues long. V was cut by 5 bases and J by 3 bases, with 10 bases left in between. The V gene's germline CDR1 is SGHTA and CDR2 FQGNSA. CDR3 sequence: CASSVQGDTEAFF. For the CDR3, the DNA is TGTGCCAGCAGCGTACAGGGTGACACTGAAGCTTTCTTT. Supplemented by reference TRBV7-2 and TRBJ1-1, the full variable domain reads GAGVSQSPSNKVTEKGKDVELRCDPISGHTALYWYRQSLGQGLEFLIYFQGNSAPDKSGLPSDRFSAERTGGSVSTLTIQRTQQEDSAVYLCASSVQGDTEAFFGQGTRLTVV.

Written as DNA, the CDR3 is TGTGCCAGCAGTGTAAGCGGGATAAGGTCCTACGAGCAGTACTTC. Protein sequence: CASSVSGIRSYEQYF. The chain has TRBV2 and TRBJ2-7, with 7 positions matching TRBD2. Germline V CDR1 and CDR2: SNHLY, FYNNEI. Trimming cost V 4 bases and J 1 base; bases outside gene matches: 7. The CDR3 extends over 15 amino acids.

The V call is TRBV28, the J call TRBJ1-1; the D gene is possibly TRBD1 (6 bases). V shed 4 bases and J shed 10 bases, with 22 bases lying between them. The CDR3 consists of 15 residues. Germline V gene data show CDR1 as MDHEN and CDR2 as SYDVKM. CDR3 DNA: TGTGCCAGCAGTTCTCGTGGACAGACGAACTTCGGAGCTTTCTTT. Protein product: CASSSRGQTNFGAFF.

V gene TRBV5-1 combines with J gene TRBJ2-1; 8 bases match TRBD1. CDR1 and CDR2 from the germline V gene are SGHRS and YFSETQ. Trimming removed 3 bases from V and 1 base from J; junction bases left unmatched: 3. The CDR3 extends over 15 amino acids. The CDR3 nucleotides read TGCGCCAGCAGCTCTCAGGGGGCGTCCTACAATGAGCAGTTCTTC. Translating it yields CASSSQGASYNEQFF.

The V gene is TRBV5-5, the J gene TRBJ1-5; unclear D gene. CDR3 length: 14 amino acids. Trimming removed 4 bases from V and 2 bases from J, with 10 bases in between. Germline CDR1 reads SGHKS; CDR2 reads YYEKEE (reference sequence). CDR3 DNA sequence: TGTGCCAGCAGCCCCTCGGCGGGCAATCAGCCCCAGCATTTT. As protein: CASSPSAGNQPQHF.

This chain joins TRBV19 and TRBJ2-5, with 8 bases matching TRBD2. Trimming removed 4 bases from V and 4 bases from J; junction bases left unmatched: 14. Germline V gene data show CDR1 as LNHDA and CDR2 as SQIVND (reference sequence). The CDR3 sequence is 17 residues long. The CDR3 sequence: CASSRGRRGGSPETQYF. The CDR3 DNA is TGTGCCAGTAGTAGGGGTAGACGGGGGGGCTCGCCAGAGACCCAGTACTTC.

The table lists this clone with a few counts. For the CDR3, the DNA is TGTGCCAGCAGTCTCCACCCGACAGGGGCATCCTATGGCTACACCTTC. Translated, it gives CASSLHPTGASYGYTF. The chain couples TRBV6-4 to TRBJ1-2; 8 positions match TRBD1. Germline V gene sequence: CDR1 MRHNA, CDR2 SNTAGT. This CDR3 has 16 amino acids. V lost 5 bases and J lost 4; bases outside the gene matches: 12.

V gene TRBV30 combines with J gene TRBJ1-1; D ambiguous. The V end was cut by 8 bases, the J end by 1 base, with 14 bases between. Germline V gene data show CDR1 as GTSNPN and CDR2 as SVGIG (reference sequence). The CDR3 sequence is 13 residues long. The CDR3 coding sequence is TGTGCCAGAAGCAACCGGGAGAACACTGAAGCTTTCTTT. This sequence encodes CARSNRENTEAFF. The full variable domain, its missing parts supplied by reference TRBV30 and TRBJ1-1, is SQTIHQWPATLVQPVGSPLSLECTVEGTSNPNLYWYRQAAGRGLQLLFYSVGIGQISSEVPQNLSASRPQDRQFILSSKKLLLSDSGFYLCARSNRENTEAFFGQGTRLTVV.

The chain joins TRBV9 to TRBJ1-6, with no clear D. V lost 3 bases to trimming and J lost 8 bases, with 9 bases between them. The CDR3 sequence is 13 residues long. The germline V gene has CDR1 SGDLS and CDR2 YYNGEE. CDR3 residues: CASSAFSDSPLHF. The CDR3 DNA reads TGTGCCAGCAGCGCTTTCAGTGATTCACCCCTCCACTTT.

CDR3 amino acids: CASSLEWPYEQYF. The CDR3 DNA reads as TGTGCCAGCAGCTTGGAATGGCCCTACGAGCAGTACTTC. The chain is built from TRBV5-5 and TRBJ2-7; D remains unclear. Trimming stripped 0 bases from V and 2 bases from J, with 6 bases between. Per germline, CDR1 SGHKS and CDR2 YYEKEE (reference sequence). CDR3 size: 13 residues.

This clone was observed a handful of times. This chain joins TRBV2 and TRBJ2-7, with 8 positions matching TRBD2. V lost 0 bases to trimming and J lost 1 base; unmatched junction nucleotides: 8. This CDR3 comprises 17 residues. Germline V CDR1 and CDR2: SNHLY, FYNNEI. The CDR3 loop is CASSEARGVARSYEQYF. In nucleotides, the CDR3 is TGTGCCAGCAGTGAAGCGCGGGGGGTAGCGAGATCCTACGAGCAGTACTTC.

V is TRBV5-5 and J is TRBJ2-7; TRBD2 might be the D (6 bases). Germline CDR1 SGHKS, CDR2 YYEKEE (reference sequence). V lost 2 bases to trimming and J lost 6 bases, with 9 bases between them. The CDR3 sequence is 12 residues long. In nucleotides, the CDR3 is TGTGCCAGCAGCTTTCTAGCGACCGAGCAGTACTTC. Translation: CASSFLATEQYF. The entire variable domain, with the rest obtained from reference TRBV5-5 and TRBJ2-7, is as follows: DAGVTQSPTHLIKTRGQQVTLRCSPISGHKSVSWYQQVLGQGPQFIFQYYEKEERGRGNFPDRFSARQFPNYSSELNVNALLLGDSALYLCASSFLATEQYFGPGTRLTVT.

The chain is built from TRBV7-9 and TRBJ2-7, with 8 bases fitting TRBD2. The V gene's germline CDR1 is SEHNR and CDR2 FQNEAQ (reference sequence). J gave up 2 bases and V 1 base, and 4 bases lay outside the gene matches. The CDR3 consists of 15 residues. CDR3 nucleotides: TGTGCCAGCAGCTTAGAGACTAGCGCAGCCTACGAGCAGTACTTC. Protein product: CASSLETSAAYEQYF. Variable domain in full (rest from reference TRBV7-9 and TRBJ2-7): DTGVSQNPRHKITKRGQNVTFRCDPISEHNRLYWYRQTLGQGPEFLTYFQNEAQLEKSRLLSDRFSAERPKGSFSTLEIQRTEQGDSAMYLCASSLETSAAYEQYFGPGTRLTVT.

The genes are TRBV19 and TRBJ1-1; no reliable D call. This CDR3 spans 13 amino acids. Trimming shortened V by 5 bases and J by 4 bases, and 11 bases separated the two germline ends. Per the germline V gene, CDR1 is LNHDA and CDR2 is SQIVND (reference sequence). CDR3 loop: CASSLQLSTEAFF. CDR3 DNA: TGTGCCAGTAGTTTACAGTTATCCACTGAAGCTTTCTTT.